The 9 T cell receptor beta chains below come from one sample, sequenced in a study of graft-versus-host responses after intestinal transplantation. Their recognized antigens are unknown. TCRdb's table, derived via immunoSEQ multiplex PCR, lists solely in-frame clones and lacks some. The repertoire holds fewer than 150,000 clones, with approximately 92% as singletons. Sequences were derived from unstimulated CD4+ T cells sorted from spleen or lymph node cells, sampled before intestinal transplant. These receptors all come from a human donor who received an intestinal transplant.

This sequence joins TRBV11-2 and TRBJ2-5, with 12 bases fitting TRBD2. Germline trimming cut 5 bases from V and 8 bases from J; bases unmatched to any gene: 6. Germline CDR1 is SGHAT and CDR2 is FQNNGV. The CDR3 extends over 14 amino acids. DNA for the CDR3: TGTGCCAGCAGCCGGACTAGCGGGGAAGTAACCCAGTACTTC. Translation gives CASSRTSGEVTQYF. Full variable domain (rest looked up from reference TRBV11-2 and TRBJ2-5): EAGVAQSPRYKIIEKRQSVAFWCNPISGHATLYWYQQILGQGPKLLIQFQNNGVVDDSQLPKDRFSAERLKGVDSTLKIQPAKLEDSAVYLCASSRTSGEVTQYFGPGTRLLVL.

The chain links TRBV5-1 to TRBJ2-5, with unresolved D. Trimming cost V 0 bases and J 1 base, with 10 bases left between them. From germline, CDR1 is SGHRS and CDR2 YFSETQ. The CDR3 runs 15 residues. CDR3 DNA sequence: TGCGCCAGCAGCTTGGGGATTTCCCTCCAAGAGACCCAGTACTTC. Amino acid sequence: CASSLGISLQETQYF.

This chain connects TRBV18 to TRBJ1-1; 7 nucleotides align to TRBD1. Germline loops: CDR1 KGHSH, CDR2 LQKENI. V trimming: 2 bases; J trimming: 11 bases; junction bases outside the gene matches: 5. The CDR3 has 12 amino acids. This chain's CDR3 is CASSPSDRVAFF. The CDR3 bases are TGTGCCAGCTCACCAAGTGACAGGGTGGCTTTCTTT.

The CDR3 coding sequence is TGCGCCAGCAGCTTGGCTTGGGGCGCGATGAACACTGAAGCTTTCTTT. Protein sequence: CASSLAWGAMNTEAFF. This chain uses TRBV5-1 with TRBJ1-1; TRBD1 is a possible D gene (5 bases). The CDR3 covers 16 residues. CDR1 and CDR2 from the germline V gene are SGHRS and YFSETQ. V lost 0 bases and J lost 0, with 12 bases in between.

V usage is TRBV11-3 and J usage is TRBJ2-7; TRBD1 or TRBD2 may be the D gene (5 bases each). The CDR3 consists of 15 residues. Deletions cut 5 bases from V and 0 bases from J, with 14 bases between. Germline CDR1 SGHNT, CDR2 YENEEA. In DNA, the CDR3 is TGTGCCAGCAGCCGTTTCGGGGCATCCTCCTACGAGCAGTACTTC. It specifies CASSRFGASSYEQYF.

The chain employs TRBV6-1 and TRBJ1-2; TRBD1 matches 8 bases. CDR1 and CDR2 (germline): MNHNS, SASEGT. After removal of 7 bases from V and 3 bases from J, the junction contained 4 bases not matched to a gene. The CDR3 spans 13 residues. The DNA for the CDR3 is TGTGCCAGCAATATACAGGGGGACTATGGCTACACCTTC. Protein: CASNIQGDYGYTF.

The rearrangement joins TRBV19 to TRBJ2-7; the match to TRBD1 covers 7 bases. There are 15 residues in the CDR3. The germline CDR1 and CDR2 sequences are LNHDA and SQIVND (reference sequence). V dropped 3 bases and J dropped 2; count of bases not matched to a gene: 7. CDR3 in DNA: TGTGCCAGTAGTATGGCGCCCGACAGGGCCTACGAGCAGTACTTC. This encodes CASSMAPDRAYEQYF.

V and J are TRBV6-5 and TRBJ1-1, with D possibly matching TRBD1 (5 bases). This CDR3 has 13 residues. Germline V CDR1 and CDR2: MNHEY, SVGAGI. V was clipped by 6 bases and J by 5 bases, with 13 bases between them. CDR3 bases: TGTGCCAGCAGCCGTCCCTGGGGGACTGAAGCTTTCTTT. Translation: CASSRPWGTEAFF.

This chain connects TRBV5-1 to TRBJ1-1; TRBD1 matches 7 bases. After removal of 1 base from V and 5 bases from J, the junction contained 5 bases not matched to a gene. CDR1 and CDR2 from the germline V gene are SGHRS and YFSETQ. This CDR3 region has 14 residues. CDR3 nucleotide sequence: TGCGCCAGCAGCTTGTTAACAGGGGAAACTGAAGCTTTCTTT. Protein product: CASSLLTGETEAFF.